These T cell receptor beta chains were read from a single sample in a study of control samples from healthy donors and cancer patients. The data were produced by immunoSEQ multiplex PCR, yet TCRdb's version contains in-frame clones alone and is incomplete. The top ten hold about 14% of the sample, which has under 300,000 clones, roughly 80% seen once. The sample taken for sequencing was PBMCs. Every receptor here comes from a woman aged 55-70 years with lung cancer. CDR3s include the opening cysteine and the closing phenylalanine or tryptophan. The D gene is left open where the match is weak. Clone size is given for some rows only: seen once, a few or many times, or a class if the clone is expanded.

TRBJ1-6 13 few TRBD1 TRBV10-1 TGCGCCAGCACCCGGGACAGTAATTCACCCCTCCACTTT CASTRDSNSPLHF
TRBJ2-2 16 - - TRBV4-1 TGCGCCAGCAGCCGCAAAGAGGGAGGGAACACCGGGGAGCTGTTTTTT CASSRKEGGNTGELFF
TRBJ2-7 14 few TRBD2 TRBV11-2 TGTGCCAGCAGCCCGACTAGCGGGGGCTACGAGCAGTACTTC CASSPTSGGYEQYF
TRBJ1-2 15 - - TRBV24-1 TGTGCCACCAGTGATTCGGCGGGGGGGAGCCATGGCTACACCTTC CATSDSAGGSHGYTF
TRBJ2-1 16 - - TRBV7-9 TGTGCCAGCAGCTTAGAGGGGTCCAGGGTGGTCCATGAGCAGTTCTTC CASSLEGSRVVHEQFF
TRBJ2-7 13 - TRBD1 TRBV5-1 TGCGCCAGCAGCATAGGGACAGCTTACGAGCAGTACTTC CASSIGTAYEQYF
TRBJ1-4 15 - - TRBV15 TGTGCCACCAGCAGAGGGCCTTTAGTGAATGAAAAACTGTTTTTT CATSRGPLVNEKLFF
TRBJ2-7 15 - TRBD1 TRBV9 TGTGCCAGCAGCCCGGGGACAGGGGTGTTCTACGAGCAGTACTTC CASSPGTGVFYEQYF
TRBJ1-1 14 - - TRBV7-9 TGTGCCAGCAGCTTAGGACACCCGAACACTGAAGCTTTCTTT CASSLGHPNTEAFF
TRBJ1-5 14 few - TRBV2 TGTGCCATCCGGGGGGCAGCGGGCAATCAGCCCCAGCATTTT CAIRGAAGNQPQHF
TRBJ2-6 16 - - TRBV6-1 TGTGCCAGCAGTGGGACAGCAAGCTCTGGGGCCAACGTCCTGACTTTC CASSGTASSGANVLTF
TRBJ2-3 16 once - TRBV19 TGTGCCAGTAGGGAATCGGGGGCGGGGTGGGCAGATACGCAGTATTTT CASRESGAGWADTQYF
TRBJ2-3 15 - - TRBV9 TGTGCCAGCAGCGCCCGGGGACGTAGCACAGATACGCAGTATTTT CASSARGRSTDTQYF
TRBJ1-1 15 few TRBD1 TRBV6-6 TGTGCCAGCAGTAGACCGGGACAGATGAACACTGAAGCTTTCTTT CASSRPGQMNTEAFF
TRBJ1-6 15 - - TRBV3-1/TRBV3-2 TGTGCCAGCAGCCAACTCATGGGCGAGGGTTCACCCCTCCACTTT CASSQLMGEGSPLHF
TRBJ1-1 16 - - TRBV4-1 TGCGCCAGCAGCCAAGAGGGCAGGTACCTGAACACTGAAGCTTTCTTT CASSQEGRYLNTEAFF
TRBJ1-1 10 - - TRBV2 TGTGCCACCCAGGTCGCTGAAGCTTTCTTT CATQVAEAFF
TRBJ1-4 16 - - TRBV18 TGTGCCAGCTCACCACAGCAGGGAACAACTAATGAAAAACTGTTTTTT CASSPQQGTTNEKLFF
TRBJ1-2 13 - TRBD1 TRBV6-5 TGTGCCAGCAGAAGACAGGGCGGGTATGGCTACACCTTC CASRRQGGYGYTF
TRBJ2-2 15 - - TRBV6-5 TGTGCCAGCAGTCCCAGACAGTCCCGGGCCGGGGAGCTGTTTTTT CASSPRQSRAGELFF
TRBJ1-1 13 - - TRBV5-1 TGCGCCAGCAGCACGGGATCGTCCACTGAAGCTTTCTTT CASSTGSSTEAFF
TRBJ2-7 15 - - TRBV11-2 TGTGCCAGCACCCGAGTCTCGGGGTACTCCTACGAGCAGTACTTC CASTRVSGYSYEQYF
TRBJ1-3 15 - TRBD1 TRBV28 TGTGCCAGCAGTTTAGCGGGACAGGCCCGAAACACCATATATTTT CASSLAGQARNTIYF
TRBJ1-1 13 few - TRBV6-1 TGTGCCAGCAGTGAAGCATCAGGGATTGAAGCTTTCTTT CASSEASGIEAFF
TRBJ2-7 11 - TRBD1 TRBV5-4 TGTGCCAGCAGCAACGACAGGGTACAGTACTTC CASSNDRVQYF
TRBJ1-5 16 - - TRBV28 TGTGCCAGCAGTCCTCGTTTAGGCCAGGGCTATCAGCCCCAGCATTTT CASSPRLGQGYQPQHF
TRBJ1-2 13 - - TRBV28 TGTACAACCGGGGGAGGAGCCGGCTATGGCTACACCTTC CTTGGGAGYGYTF
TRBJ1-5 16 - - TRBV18 TGTGCCAGCTCACCTACTCAGGGGCTAGGGAATCAGCCCCAGCATTTT CASSPTQGLGNQPQHF
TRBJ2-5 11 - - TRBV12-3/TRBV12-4 TGTGCCAGCAGCGACAGGAAGACCCAGTACTTC CASSDRKTQYF
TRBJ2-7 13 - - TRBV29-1 TGCAGCGTTGACGGTGGGGGCAGCTACGAGCAGTACTTC CSVDGGGSYEQYF
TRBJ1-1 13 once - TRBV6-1 TGTGCCAGCAGTGAAACCCGGAGGACTGAAGCTTTCTTT CASSETRRTEAFF
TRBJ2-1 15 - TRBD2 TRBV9 TGTGCCAGCAGCGTAGCGTCTAGCGGGAGAAATGAGCAGTTCTTC CASSVASSGRNEQFF
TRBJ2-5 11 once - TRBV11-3 TGTGCCAGCAGCCTCCCAGAGACCCAGTACTTC CASSLPETQYF
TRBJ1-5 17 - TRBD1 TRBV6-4 TGTGCCAGCGGACGGGACAGGGGGTCATATAGCAATCAGCCCCAGCATTTT CASGRDRGSYSNQPQHF
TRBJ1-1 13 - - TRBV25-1 TGTGCCAGCAGATGGACGGGGAACACTGAAGCTTTCTTT CASRWTGNTEAFF
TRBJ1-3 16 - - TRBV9 TGTGCCAGCAGCTCCCGCGGGCCTATCTCTGGAAACACCATATATTTT CASSSRGPISGNTIYF
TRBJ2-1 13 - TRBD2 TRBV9 TGTGCCCCCCGCGGACTAGCGGGGGTAGGGCAGTTCTTC CAPRGLAGVGQFF
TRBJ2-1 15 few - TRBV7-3 TGTGCCAGCAGTTCCGCTGGGAGAGAGTACAATGAGCAGTTCTTC CASSSAGREYNEQFF
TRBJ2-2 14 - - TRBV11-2 TGTGCCAGCAGCTCCAACAGGGGAGGGGGGGAGCTGTTTTTT CASSSNRGGGELFF
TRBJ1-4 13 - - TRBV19 TGTGCCAGTAGTGCGTCGGGACGGGAAAAACTGTTTTTT CASSASGREKLFF
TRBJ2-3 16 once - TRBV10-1 TGCGCCAGCAGTGAGTCGAGTGGGTTTGGGTCAGATACGCAGTATTTT CASSESSGFGSDTQYF
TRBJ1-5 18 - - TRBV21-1 TGTGCCAGCAGCAAAGTATTTTGGAATCGGCCTGCGGGGCAGCCCCAGCATTTT CASSKVFWNRPAGQPQHF
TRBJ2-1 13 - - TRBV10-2 TGCGCCAGCAGTGAGCAGGGGCGGGGTGAGCAGTTCTTC CASSEQGRGEQFF
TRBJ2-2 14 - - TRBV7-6 TGTGCCAGCAGCTTAGAAGGGGAGATCGGGGAGCTGTTTTTT CASSLEGEIGELFF
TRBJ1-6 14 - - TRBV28 TGTGCCAGCAGTCCCCCAGGGTATAATTCACCCCTCCACTTT CASSPPGYNSPLHF